This T cell receptor (beta chain) was observed in a study of cytomegalovirus exposure and HLA in healthy donors. Study-wide background: Drawn from HLA-typed donors, 65 million to 100 million unique TCRs were held in an early data release.

In the PCR, 60 Vbeta and 13 Jbeta primers were used. Produced via immunoSEQ multiplex PCR; TCRdb's table is partial and in-frame only. In the table there are around 150,000 clones, under 75% of which are singletons. The CDR3 extends over 12 amino acids. Germline CDR1 and CDR2: MNHEY and SVGAGI. V dropped 7 bases and J dropped 10 bases, with 16 bases sitting between them. Overall study results and limits: Previous analysis showed most TCR beta V segments were productive about 87% or about 30% of the time.

Worth noting for this clone: The target antigen is unknown.

The rearrangement joins TRBV6-5 to TRBJ1-2, with a tentative D call TRBD1 (5 bases). Sequencing was performed on PBMCs. The receptor's source is a man aged 40-49 years in good health and CMV-seropositive. CDR3: CASTHTGRDYTF. In DNA, the CDR3 is TGTGCCAGCACCCATACGGGCAGGGACTACACCTTC.